These 25 T cell receptor beta chains were sequenced from one sample in a study of blood T cell repertoires in COVID-19. The assay was immunoSEQ multiplex PCR, and TCRdb's table has in-frame clones only and misses some. The repertoire holds roughly 140,000 clones, with roughly 76% as singletons. Sequencing input: peripheral blood. These receptors all stem from a human donor with acute or convalescent COVID-19. The donor label of this sample is uncertain.

The CDR3 loop is CASSSPNEGGELFF. CDR3 sequence (DNA): TGTGCCAGCAGCTCCCCTAACGAGGGCGGGGAGCTGTTTTTT. The rearrangement joins TRBV5-4 to TRBJ2-2; maybe TRBD2 (5 bases). V was trimmed by 3 bases and J by 7 bases, leaving 13 bases between them. Per germline, CDR1 SGHNT and CDR2 YYREEE (reference sequence). The CDR3 is 14 residues long.

The chain employs TRBV5-6 and TRBJ1-1; TRBD1 agrees at 8 bases. CDR1 is SGHDT, CDR2 YYEEEE, per germline. CDR3 length: 16 residues. After removal of 4 bases from V and 8 bases from J, the junction contained 16 bases not matched to a gene. The CDR3 here is CASSPFGGTGALEAFF. The CDR3 DNA reads TGTGCCAGCAGCCCGTTTGGGGGGACAGGAGCTTTAGAAGCTTTCTTT. The full variable domain, rest sourced from reference TRBV5-6 and TRBJ1-1, is DAGVTQSPTHLIKTRGQQVTLRCSPKSGHDTVSWYQQALGQGPQFIFQYYEEEERQRGNFPDRFSGHQFPNYSSELNVNALLLGDSALYLCASSPFGGTGALEAFFGQGTRLTVV.

The chain links TRBV7-9 to TRBJ2-7, with 7 bases matching TRBD1. The ends lost 5 bases at V and 7 bases at J; junction bases unmatched: 11. CDR3 length: 14 residues. Germline V gives CDR1 SEHNR, CDR2 FQNEAQ (reference sequence). The CDR3 loop is CASSQGGDWEEQYF. CDR3 bases: TGTGCCAGCAGCCAAGGGGGCGACTGGGAAGAGCAGTACTTC.

The chain joins TRBV6-5 to TRBJ1-1; the match to TRBD1 covers 7 bases. V lost 6 bases to trimming and J lost 4 bases; unmatched junction nucleotides: 2. The CDR3 runs 12 residues. CDR1 and CDR2 (germline): MNHEY, SVGAGI. The CDR3 reads CASSDRATEAFF. CDR3 DNA: TGTGCCAGCAGCGACAGGGCCACTGAAGCTTTCTTT.

CDR3 in DNA: TGTGCCAGCAGTCCACAGGGAGTTGTGAACACTGAAGCTTTCTTT. This sequence encodes CASSPQGVVNTEAFF. The chain couples TRBV6-5 to TRBJ1-1; tentatively, D is TRBD1 (6 bases). The germline CDR1 and CDR2 sequences are MNHEY and SVGAGI. The CDR3 runs to 15 residues. V lost 5 bases and J lost 0, with 13 bases in between.

This clone was recorded once. A clone one base away is much larger, so this may be a read error. The chain is built from TRBV7-8 and TRBJ1-1; D uncertain. The V end lost 3 bases, the J end lost 1 base, and 6 bases lay between the germline ends. The germline gives CDR1 SGHVS, CDR2 FQNEAQ. This CDR3 comprises 13 residues. CDR3 bases: TGTGCCAGCAGCTTGGGCCGGAACACTGAAGCTTTCTTT. Amino acid sequence: CASSLGRNTEAFF.

CDR3 sequence reads: CASRPTGGSYGYTF. The DNA of the CDR3 is TGTGCCAGCAGACCCACGGGGGGGAGCTATGGCTACACCTTC. The genes are TRBV6-5 and TRBJ1-2, with D maybe TRBD1 (5 bases). Trimming stripped 6 bases from V and 4 bases from J, with 15 bases between. There are 14 residues in the CDR3. Germline V CDR1 and CDR2: MNHEY, SVGAGI.

The chain is built from TRBV29-1 and TRBJ2-7; D gene unclear. V lost 4 bases and J 1 base, leaving 8 bases between the germline ends. CDR1 is SQVTM and CDR2 is ANQGSEA in the germline V gene. This CDR3 has 12 residues. CDR3 bases: TGCAGCGTTGCCACTTATTCCTACGAGCAGTACTTC. This codes for CSVATYSYEQYF.

The chain employs TRBV27 and TRBJ2-7, with D perhaps TRBD1 (6 bases). The CDR3 covers 13 residues. Deletions cut 2 bases from V and 6 bases from J, with 11 bases between. Germline lookup yields CDR1 MNHEY and CDR2 SMNVEV (reference sequence). CDR3 coding DNA: TGTGCCAGCAGTTTAACAGGGCCCCTCGAGCAGTACTTC. Translated, it gives CASSLTGPLEQYF.

The chain has TRBV18 and TRBJ1-2; a weak D match, TRBD1 (6 bases). The V end lost 4 bases, the J end lost 6 bases, and 12 bases lay between the germline ends. The CDR3 sequence is 13 residues long. Germline CDR1 KGHSH, CDR2 LQKENI. The CDR3 loop is CASSQQGVNGYTF. The DNA for the CDR3 is TGTGCCAGCTCACAACAGGGAGTTAATGGCTACACCTTC.

V and J are TRBV18 and TRBJ2-5, with D perhaps TRBD1 (6 bases). CDR3 length equals 15 residues. Germline loops: CDR1 KGHSH, CDR2 LQKENI. Trimming shortened V by 8 bases and J by 1 base, and 17 bases separated the two germline ends. In DNA form, the CDR3 reads TGTGCCAGCCTCAACAGGGCAGGAGCCCAAGAGACCCAGTACTTC. Amino acid sequence: CASLNRAGAQETQYF.

The V and J genes are TRBV5-1 and TRBJ1-2, with a possible D match to TRBD1 (6 bases). CDR3 length equals 15 residues. Per the germline V gene, CDR1 is SGHRS and CDR2 is YFSETQ. The germline V and J ends were trimmed by 2 bases and 4 bases, with 15 bases remaining between them. CDR3 loop: CASSLGQQGFYGYTF. Here the CDR3 DNA reads TGCGCCAGCAGCTTAGGCCAACAGGGTTTCTATGGCTACACCTTC.

This clone came up a few times. This rearrangement joins TRBV19 to TRBJ2-5, with D possibly being TRBD1 (6 bases). V lost 3 bases and J lost 14, with 16 bases in between. CDR3 length: 12 residues. Germline V lookup: CDR1 LNHDA, CDR2 SQIVND (reference sequence). CDR3 sequence reads: CASSIPQGPAYF. In DNA, the CDR3 is TGTGCCAGTAGTATCCCCCAGGGGCCCGCATACTTC.

The chain links TRBV15 to TRBJ2-7; weak D call: TRBD2 (7 bases). This CDR3 is 14 amino acids long. Trimming removed 5 bases from V and 3 bases from J, with 14 bases in between. The germline V gene encodes CDR1 LNHNV and CDR2 YYDKDF (reference sequence). The CDR3 DNA reads TGTGCCACCAGCGTCCGGGGGGCTAGCTACGAGCAGTACTTC. Protein product: CATSVRGASYEQYF.

This rearrangement joins TRBV4-1 to TRBJ2-2; TRBD2 aligns across 8 bases. Germline values: CDR1 MGHRA, CDR2 YSYEKL. The CDR3 has 15 residues. V dropped 4 bases and J dropped 0; count of bases not matched to a gene: 1. DNA of the CDR3: TGCGCCAGCAGCCCGGGGGGGGCGAACACCGGGGAGCTGTTTTTT. Translation: CASSPGGANTGELFF.

The rearrangement uses TRBV19 and TRBJ1-1; D gene uncertain. Trimming shortened V by 6 bases and J by 4 bases, and 9 bases separated the two germline ends. Germline assignment: CDR1 LNHDA and CDR2 SQIVND (reference sequence). The CDR3 has 12 amino acids. CDR3 DNA: TGTGCCAGTAGATCCTCCCCCACTGAAGCTTTCTTT. This codes for CASRSSPTEAFF.

The CDR3 DNA follows: TGTGCCAGCAGCCAAGAGGCCATCCGCGGAAGCGGGGAGCTGTTTTTT. Encoded protein: CASSQEAIRGSGELFF. The genes are TRBV3-1 (or the pseudogene TRBV3-2) and TRBJ2-2; no reliable D call. CDR3 length: 16 residues. Germline V gives CDR1 LGHDT, CDR2 YNNKEL (reference sequence). V lost 0 bases to trimming and J lost 7 bases, with 15 bases between them.

This chain connects TRBV5-1 to TRBJ1-2; perhaps TRBD1 as D (6 bases). This CDR3 has 15 amino acids. Germline values: CDR1 SGHRS, CDR2 YFSETQ. V was trimmed by 0 bases and J by 5 bases, leaving 14 bases between them. DNA for the CDR3: TGCGCCAGCAGCTTGGCAGGGGCTGTGGAGTATGGCTACACCTTC. Amino acid sequence: CASSLAGAVEYGYTF.

CDR3 residues: CASSLGTGNFPRPEAFF. The CDR3 DNA reads TGTGCCAGCAGTCTCGGGACAGGGAATTTTCCTAGACCTGAAGCTTTCTTT. The chain has TRBV2 and TRBJ1-1; 9 bases line up with TRBD1. The CDR3 sequence is 17 residues long. Per the germline V gene, CDR1 is SNHLY and CDR2 is FYNNEI. V gave up 5 bases and J gave up 6 bases; unmatched junction bases: 16.

The chain combines TRBV10-3 with TRBJ1-1; 7 bases are shared with TRBD1. The ends lost 2 bases at V and 0 bases at J; junction bases unmatched: 3. The CDR3 is 15 residues long. Germline-derived CDR1 and CDR2 are ENHRY and SYGVKD. CDR3 loop: CAISEPGQMNTEAFF. The CDR3 nucleotides are TGTGCCATCAGTGAGCCGGGACAGATGAACACTGAAGCTTTCTTT.

This clone occurred a few times. The chain has TRBV27 and TRBJ1-5, with D possibly being TRBD1 (5 bases). The CDR3 sequence is 14 residues long. The V end was cut by 4 bases, the J end by 3 bases, with 10 bases between. The V gene's germline CDR1 is MNHEY and CDR2 SMNVEV (reference sequence). As DNA, the CDR3 is TGTGCCAGCAGTTCACGGGGGTTCAATCAGCCCCAGCATTTT. Translated, it gives CASSSRGFNQPQHF.

The chain employs TRBV9 and TRBJ2-1; 8 bases are a match to TRBD1. V lost 3 bases to trimming and J lost 7 bases; unmatched junction nucleotides: 9. Germline V gives CDR1 SGDLS, CDR2 YYNGEE. This CDR3 region has 15 residues. CDR3 DNA sequence: TGTGCCAGCAGCGATCGACAGGGGCCGGGGAATGAGCAGTTCTTC. Translating it yields CASSDRQGPGNEQFF.

This clone was picked up one time. The chain couples TRBV7-6 to TRBJ1-2, with a weak D call TRBD1 (5 bases). Trimming shortened V by 1 base and J by 4 bases, and 13 bases separated the two germline ends. The CDR3 contains 15 residues. Germline V CDR1 and CDR2: SGHVS, FNYEAQ. The chain's CDR3 is CASSLVSGLGYGYTF. The CDR3 region has the DNA TGTGCCAGCAGCTTAGTGTCAGGGCTGGGCTATGGCTACACCTTC.

This clone was seen a handful of times. The chain couples TRBV3-1 (or the pseudogene TRBV3-2) to TRBJ1-5; TRBD1 agrees at 7 bases. This CDR3 is built from 15 residues. Looked up from germline, CDR1 is LGHDT and CDR2 is YNNKEL (reference sequence). The J segment lost 6 bases and the V segment lost 4 bases, leaving 9 bases of the junction unmatched. CDR3 loop: CASSPRGQLIQPQHF. The CDR3 bases are TGTGCCAGCAGCCCTAGGGGACAGTTAATTCAGCCCCAGCATTTT.

This rearrangement joins TRBV7-9 to TRBJ1-2; the match to TRBD1 covers 9 bases. CDR1 is SEHNR, CDR2 FQNEAQ, per germline (reference sequence). CDR3 length: 14 residues. J lost 8 bases, V lost 5 bases, and 9 bases had no gene match. CDR3 DNA sequence: TGTGCCAGCAGCCGTCCCGGGACAGGGACCGGCTACACCTTC. Translated: CASSRPGTGTGYTF.